This T cell receptor (beta chain) was recorded in a study of lymphopenia after photon versus proton radiotherapy. Sequenced by immunoSEQ multiplex PCR; TCRdb stores in-frame clones only, minus some. The data hold roughly 25,000 clones, with around 83% observed a single time. The germline CDR1 and CDR2 sequences are SNHLY and FYNNEI. With V trimmed by 6 bases and J by 2 bases, 3 bases remained unmatched. CDR3 length: 14 amino acids. Of note for this clone: What it binds is not known.

Study-wide results and limits: Survival link was tested only in deceased patients; proton benefit remains a possibility. A bigger post-nadir fall in TCR diversity correlated inversely with survival time in deceased patients. Post-nadir diversity loss with photons came from oligoclonal expansion, particularly CD8+ Temra cells. Photon-treated patients lost naive T cells and TCR diversity; proton-treated stayed stable.

The source material was peripheral blood, sampled from a patient treated with photon-based radiotherapy. This chain joins TRBV2 and TRBJ2-7; TRBD1 agrees at 11 bases. The sequence derives from a man aged 25-40 years with gastric cancer. CDR3 in amino acids: CASRPGQGAYEQYF. The CDR3 bases are TGTGCCAGCAGACCGGGACAGGGGGCCTACGAGCAGTACTTC.